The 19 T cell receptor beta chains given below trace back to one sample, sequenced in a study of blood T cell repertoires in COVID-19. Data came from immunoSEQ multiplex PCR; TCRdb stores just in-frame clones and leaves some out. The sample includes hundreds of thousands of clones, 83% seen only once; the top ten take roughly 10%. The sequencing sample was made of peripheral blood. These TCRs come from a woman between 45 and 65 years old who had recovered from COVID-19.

The CDR3 loop reads CASSSTSNPDRGADTQYF. DNA of the CDR3: TGTGCCAGCAGTTCGACTTCCAACCCGGACAGGGGGGCAGATACGCAGTATTTT. The V call is TRBV28, the J call TRBJ2-3, with 10 bases lining up with TRBD1. The CDR3 spans 18 residues. V shed 4 bases and J 4 bases; nucleotides not matched to a gene: 14. CDR1 is MDHEN, CDR2 SYDVKM, per germline.

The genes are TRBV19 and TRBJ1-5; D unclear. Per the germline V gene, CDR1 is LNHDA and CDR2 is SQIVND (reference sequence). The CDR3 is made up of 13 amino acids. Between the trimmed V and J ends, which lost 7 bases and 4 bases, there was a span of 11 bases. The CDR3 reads CASIPGWNQPQHF. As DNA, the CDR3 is TGTGCCAGTATACCGGGGTGGAATCAGCCCCAGCATTTT. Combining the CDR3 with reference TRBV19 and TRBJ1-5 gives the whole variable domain DGGITQSPKYLFRKEGQNVTLSCEQNLNHDAMYWYRQDPGQGLRLIYYSQIVNDFQKGDIAEGYSVSREKKESFPLTVTSAQKNPTAFYLCASIPGWNQPQHFGDGTRLSIL.

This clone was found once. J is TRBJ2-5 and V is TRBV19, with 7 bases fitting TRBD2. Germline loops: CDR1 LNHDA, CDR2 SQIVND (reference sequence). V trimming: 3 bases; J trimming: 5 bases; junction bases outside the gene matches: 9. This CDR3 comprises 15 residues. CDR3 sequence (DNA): TGTGCCAGTAGTATTTCCCGGGGGACTAAGGAGACCCAGTACTTC. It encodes CASSISRGTKETQYF.

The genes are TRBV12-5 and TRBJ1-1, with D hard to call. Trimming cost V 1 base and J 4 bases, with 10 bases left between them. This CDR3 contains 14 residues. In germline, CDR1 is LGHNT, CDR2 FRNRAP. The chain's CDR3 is CASGLGGRSTEAFF. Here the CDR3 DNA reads TGTGCTAGTGGTTTGGGAGGGCGAAGCACTGAAGCTTTCTTT. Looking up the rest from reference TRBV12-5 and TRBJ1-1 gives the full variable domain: DARVTQTPRHKVTEMGQEVTMRCQPILGHNTVFWYRQTMMQGLELLAYFRNRAPLDDSGMPKDRFSAEMPDATLATLKIQPSEPRDSAVYFCASGLGGRSTEAFFGQGTRLTVV.

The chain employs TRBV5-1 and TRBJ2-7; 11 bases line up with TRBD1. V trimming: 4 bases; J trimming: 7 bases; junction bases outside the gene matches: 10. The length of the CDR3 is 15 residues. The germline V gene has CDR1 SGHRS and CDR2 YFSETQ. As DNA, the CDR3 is TGCGCCAGCAGCCCCGGACAGGGGGCCCCCACGGAGCAGTACTTC. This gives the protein CASSPGQGAPTEQYF.

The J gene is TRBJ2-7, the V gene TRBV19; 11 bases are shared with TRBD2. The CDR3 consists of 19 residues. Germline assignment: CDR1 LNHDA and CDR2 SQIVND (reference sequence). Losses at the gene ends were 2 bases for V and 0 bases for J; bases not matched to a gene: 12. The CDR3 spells CASSIIGLAGGLGSYEQYF. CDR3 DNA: TGTGCCAGTAGTATAATAGGTCTAGCGGGGGGCCTCGGCTCCTACGAGCAGTACTTC.

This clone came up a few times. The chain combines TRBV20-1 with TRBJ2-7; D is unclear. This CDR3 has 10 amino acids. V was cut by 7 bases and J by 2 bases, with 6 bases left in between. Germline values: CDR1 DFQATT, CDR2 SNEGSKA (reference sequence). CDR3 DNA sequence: TGCAGTGGTAAAACCTACGAGCAGTACTTC. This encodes CSGKTYEQYF.

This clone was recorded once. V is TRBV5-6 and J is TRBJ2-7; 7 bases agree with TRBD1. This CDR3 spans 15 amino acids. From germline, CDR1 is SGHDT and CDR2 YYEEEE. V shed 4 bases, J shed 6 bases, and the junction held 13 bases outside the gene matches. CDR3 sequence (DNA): TGTGCCAGCAGCCTACAGGGGCATCTTGGGGCCGAGCAGTACTTC. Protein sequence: CASSLQGHLGAEQYF.

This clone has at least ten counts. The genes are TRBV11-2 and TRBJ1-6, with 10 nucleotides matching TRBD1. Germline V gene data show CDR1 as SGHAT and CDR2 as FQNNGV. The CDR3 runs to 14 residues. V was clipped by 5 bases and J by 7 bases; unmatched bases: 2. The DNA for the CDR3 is TGTGCCAGCAGCGTGGACAGGGGGAATTCACCCCTCCACTTT. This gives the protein CASSVDRGNSPLHF.

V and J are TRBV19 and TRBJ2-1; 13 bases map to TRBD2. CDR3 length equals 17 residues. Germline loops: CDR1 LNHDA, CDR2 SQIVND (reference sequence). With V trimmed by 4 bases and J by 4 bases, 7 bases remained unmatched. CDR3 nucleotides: TGTGCCAGTAGTAGCACTAGCGGGAGGGCGCTATACAATGAGCAGTTCTTC. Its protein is CASSSTSGRALYNEQFF.

The CDR3 DNA sequence: TGTGCCAGCAGTGAACGGGAGGGAGACAACGAGCAGTACTTC. Protein product: CASSEREGDNEQYF. The V gene is TRBV6-1, the J gene TRBJ2-7; 8 positions agree with TRBD2. This CDR3 is 14 amino acids long. From germline, CDR1 is MNHNS and CDR2 SASEGT. The V segment lost 2 bases and the J segment 5 bases; nucleotides outside the gene matches: 5.

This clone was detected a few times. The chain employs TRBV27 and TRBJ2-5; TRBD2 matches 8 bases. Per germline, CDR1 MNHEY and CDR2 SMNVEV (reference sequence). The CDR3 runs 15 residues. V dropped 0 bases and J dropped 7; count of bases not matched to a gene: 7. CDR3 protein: CASSLSSGREGTQYF. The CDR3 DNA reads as TGTGCCAGCAGTTTATCCAGCGGGAGAGAGGGGACCCAGTACTTC.

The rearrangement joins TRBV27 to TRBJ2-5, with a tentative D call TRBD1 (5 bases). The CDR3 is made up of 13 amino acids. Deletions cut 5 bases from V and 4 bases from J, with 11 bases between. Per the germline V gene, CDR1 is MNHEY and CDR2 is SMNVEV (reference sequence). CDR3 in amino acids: CASSQGAVETQYF. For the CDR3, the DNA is TGTGCCAGCAGTCAAGGGGCAGTAGAGACCCAGTACTTC.

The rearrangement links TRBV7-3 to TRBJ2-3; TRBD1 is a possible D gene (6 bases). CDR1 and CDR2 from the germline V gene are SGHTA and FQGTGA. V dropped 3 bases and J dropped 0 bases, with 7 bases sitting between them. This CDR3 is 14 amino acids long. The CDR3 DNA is TGTGCCAGCAGCTTCAGGGGTAGCACAGATACGCAGTATTTT. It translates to CASSFRGSTDTQYF. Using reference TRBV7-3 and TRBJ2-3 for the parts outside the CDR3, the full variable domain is GAGVSQTPSNKVTEKGKYVELRCDPISGHTALYWYRQSLGQGPEFLIYFQGTGAADDSGLPNDRFFAVRPEGSVSTLKIQRTERGDSAVYLCASSFRGSTDTQYFGPGTRLTVL.

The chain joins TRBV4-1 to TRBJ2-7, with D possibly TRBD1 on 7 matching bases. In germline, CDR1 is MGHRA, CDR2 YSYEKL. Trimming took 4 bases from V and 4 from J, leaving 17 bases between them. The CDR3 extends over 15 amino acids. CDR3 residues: CASSPRLAGGYEQYF. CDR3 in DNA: TGCGCCAGCAGCCCCAGGTTGGCAGGGGGGTACGAGCAGTACTTC.

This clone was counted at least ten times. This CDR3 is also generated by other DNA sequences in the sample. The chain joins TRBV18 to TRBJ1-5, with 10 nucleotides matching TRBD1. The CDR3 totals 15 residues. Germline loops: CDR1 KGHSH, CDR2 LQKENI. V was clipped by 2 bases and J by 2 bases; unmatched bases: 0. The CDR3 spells CASSPGTGGNQPQHF. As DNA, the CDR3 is TGTGCCAGCTCACCAGGGACAGGGGGCAATCAGCCCCAGCATTTT.

The CDR3 DNA sequence: TGTGCCAGCAGCTTGGGGACTAGCGGTATCCTCTACAATGAGCAGTTCTTC. Amino acids: CASSLGTSGILYNEQFF. The rearrangement uses TRBV7-9 and TRBJ2-1, with 11 bases identical to TRBD2. The CDR3 extends over 17 amino acids. The germline V gene has CDR1 SEHNR and CDR2 FQNEAQ (reference sequence). V lost 3 bases, J lost 3 bases, and 7 bases stayed unmatched.

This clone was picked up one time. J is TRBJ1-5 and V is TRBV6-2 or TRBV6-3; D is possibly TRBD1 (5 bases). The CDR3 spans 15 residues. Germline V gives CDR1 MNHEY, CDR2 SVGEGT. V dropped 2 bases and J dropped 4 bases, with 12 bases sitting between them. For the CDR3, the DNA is TGTGCCAGCAGTTACAGGCAGGGAAGGAATCAGCCCCAGCATTTT. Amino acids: CASSYRQGRNQPQHF.

DNA for the CDR3: TGTGCCAGCAGCTTGTCCCAGGGGTCCGGGGAGCTGTTTTTT. Encoded protein: CASSLSQGSGELFF. The chain carries TRBV7-9 and TRBJ2-2; TRBD1 is a possible D gene (6 bases). The germline V gene encodes CDR1 SEHNR and CDR2 FQNEAQ (reference sequence). Trimming cost V 3 bases and J 6 bases, with 11 bases left between them. The CDR3 loop spans 14 amino acids.